Below are 13 T cell receptor beta chains sequenced from a single sample in a study of blood T cell repertoires in COVID-19 (dated by TCRdb to the early 2020s). To prepare the library, the immunoSEQ multiplex PCR assay was applied. As stored in TCRdb, this immuneACCESS dataset retains in-frame rearrangements with V and J assigned. A fraction of the clones does not appear; measured against another copy, unresolved V genes explain less than half of the discrepancy, and the remainder lacks a known reason. This sample lists roughly 200,000 clones; around 90% were detected once. More than 1.5% of the sample goes to the ten largest clones. The sample was peripheral blood. The receptors shown here come from a man between 65 and 79 years old with acute or convalescent COVID-19.

The chain joins TRBV9 to TRBJ2-1; D is possibly TRBD2 (5 bases). CDR1 and CDR2 (germline): SGDLS, YYNGEE. Trimming shortened V by 0 bases and J by 4 bases, and 11 bases separated the two germline ends. This CDR3 spans 15 amino acids. CDR3 sequence (DNA): TGTGCCAGCAGCGTAGCGGGGTCATTATACAATGAGCAGTTCTTC. Translating gives CASSVAGSLYNEQFF.

CDR3 protein: CASSLEGPPYNEQFF. The DNA for the CDR3 is TGTGCCAGCAGCTTAGAGGGCCCTCCCTACAATGAGCAGTTCTTC. The rearrangement joins TRBV5-4 to TRBJ2-1; tentatively, D is TRBD2 (5 bases). CDR3 length: 15 amino acids. Deletions cut 2 bases from V and 2 bases from J, with 11 bases between. The germline V gene encodes CDR1 SGHNT and CDR2 YYREEE (reference sequence).

The V gene is TRBV19, the J gene TRBJ1-1; TRBD1 is a possible D gene (6 bases). CDR3 length equals 16 residues. Germline V gene data show CDR1 as LNHDA and CDR2 as SQIVND (reference sequence). V was trimmed by 3 bases and J by 5 bases, leaving 19 bases between them. The CDR3 region has the DNA TGTGCCAGTAGTATTGCTCTGACAGGCTCGGGGACTGAAGCTTTCTTT. This gives the protein CASSIALTGSGTEAFF.

V gene TRBV19 combines with J gene TRBJ2-5; D is ambiguous. Germline CDR1 reads LNHDA; CDR2 reads SQIVND (reference sequence). The CDR3 has 15 amino acids. The germline V and J ends were trimmed by 3 bases and 0 bases, with 11 bases remaining between them. The CDR3 nucleotides read TGTGCCAGTAGTATTCTAGTAGGAGACCAAGAGACCCAGTACTTC. This translates into CASSILVGDQETQYF. Full variable domain (missing parts from reference TRBV19 and TRBJ2-5): DGGITQSPKYLFRKEGQNVTLSCEQNLNHDAMYWYRQDPGQGLRLIYYSQIVNDFQKGDIAEGYSVSREKKESFPLTVTSAQKNPTAFYLCASSILVGDQETQYFGPGTRLLVL.

V gene TRBV6-5 combines with J gene TRBJ2-2, with TRBD1 identical over 7 bases. Germline trimming cut 0 bases from V and 6 bases from J; bases unmatched to any gene: 4. This CDR3 is built from 15 residues. Germline V gene sequence: CDR1 MNHEY, CDR2 SVGAGI. The CDR3 protein is CASSYSNTGAGELFF. CDR3 coding DNA: TGTGCCAGCAGTTACTCGAATACAGGGGCCGGGGAGCTGTTTTTT.

This chain connects TRBV5-1 to TRBJ1-6, with D uncertain. The CDR3 totals 17 residues. V lost 1 base, J lost 7 bases, and 18 bases lay in between. Germline-derived CDR1 and CDR2 are SGHRS and YFSETQ. CDR3 loop: CASSLSSPGSVNSPLHF. CDR3 sequence (DNA): TGCGCCAGCAGCTTGAGTTCTCCGGGATCCGTCAATTCACCCCTCCACTTT.

The chain employs TRBV28 and TRBJ1-5, with 8 bases matching TRBD1. There are 14 residues in the CDR3. CDR1 and CDR2 from the germline V gene are MDHEN and SYDVKM. Unmatched junction bases numbered 5, after V lost 6 bases and J lost 4 bases. The CDR3 DNA sequence: TGTGCCAGCAGCAGGGACAGGTTAAATCAGCCCCAGCATTTT. Protein product: CASSRDRLNQPQHF.

V gene TRBV19 combines with J gene TRBJ1-3; D possibly corresponds to TRBD1 (6 bases). Germline CDR1 is LNHDA and CDR2 is SQIVND (reference sequence). The CDR3 contains 14 residues. Trimming removed 7 bases from V and 2 bases from J, with 12 bases in between. The CDR3 loop reads CASKAAGAGNTIYF. The CDR3 bases are TGTGCCAGTAAGGCGGCAGGGGCTGGAAACACCATATATTTT.

The chain combines TRBV28 with TRBJ1-6; 8 bases map to TRBD1. The CDR3 covers 17 residues. Trimming cost V 7 bases and J 3 bases; bases outside gene matches: 11. Germline values: CDR1 MDHEN, CDR2 SYDVKM. The CDR3 here is CASTGTGFIGYNSPLHF. The CDR3 region has the DNA TGTGCCAGCACGGGGACAGGCTTCATCGGCTATAATTCACCCCTCCACTTT.

This clone was detected only once. V is TRBV28 and J is TRBJ2-1; D may be TRBD2 (6 bases). The length of the CDR3 is 17 residues. Trimming shortened V by 5 bases and J by 0 bases, and 17 bases separated the two germline ends. Germline values: CDR1 MDHEN, CDR2 SYDVKM. The CDR3 nucleotides read TGTGCCAGCAGTACAGTCTTAGCGGTTTCCTCCTACAATGAGCAGTTCTTC. Its translation is CASSTVLAVSSYNEQFF.

The rearrangement joins TRBV20-1 to TRBJ2-7, with 11 bases aligning to TRBD2. The V gene end was trimmed by 3 bases and the J gene end by 1 base; junction bases not matched to a gene: 14. Germline V gene data show CDR1 as DFQATT and CDR2 as SNEGSKA (reference sequence). This CDR3 has 18 residues. The CDR3 is CSASDPLLAGVSSYEQYF. Here the CDR3 DNA reads TGCAGTGCTAGTGATCCCCTACTAGCGGGAGTAAGTTCCTACGAGCAGTACTTC.

The chain uses TRBV2 and TRBJ2-5, with D perhaps TRBD2 (6 bases). Germline assignment: CDR1 SNHLY and CDR2 FYNNEI. The length of the CDR3 is 13 residues. V lost 4 bases and J 5 bases, leaving 11 bases between the germline ends. The CDR3 DNA is TGTGCCAGCAGTGTATCCAGCGGGGAGACCCAGTACTTC. The encoded protein is CASSVSSGETQYF. Filled out from reference TRBV2 and TRBJ2-5, the complete variable domain reads EPEVTQTPSHQVTQMGQEVILRCVPISNHLYFYWYRQILGQKVEFLVSFYNNEISEKSEIFDDQFSVERPDGSNFTLKIRSTKLEDSAMYFCASSVSSGETQYFGPGTRLLVL.

The rearrangement uses TRBV15 and TRBJ2-1; TRBD2 matches 9 bases. V was clipped by 1 base and J by 0 bases; unmatched bases: 7. Looked up from germline, CDR1 is LNHNV and CDR2 is YYDKDF (reference sequence). The CDR3 sequence is 18 residues long. As DNA, the CDR3 is TGTGCCACCAGCAGAGGCCTAGCGGGGCTGAGCTCCTACAATGAGCAGTTCTTC. Translated: CATSRGLAGLSSYNEQFF.